This TCR beta chain comes out of a study of blood T cell repertoires in COVID-19. In the original processing: Estimates of nucleated cell counts were drawn from the amplification of reference gene primers. The data were produced by immunoSEQ multiplex PCR, yet TCRdb's version contains in-frame clones alone and is incomplete. The V and J calls and clone size were taken over from that table, and D and trimming were inferred from the DNA. This sample carries some 200,000 clones, 80% to 90% of them seen once, and the ten largest clones take about 12%. Across 20 to 25 US areas, participants ranged in age from about 18 to 90 years. Membership in each cohort depended on participant-reported clinical history. In Cohort 3, a recovered donor had either two negative PCRs, clearance, or symptom resolution. The sample holds a few counts of this clone. The CDR3 loop spans 12 amino acids. The V gene's germline CDR1 is KGHDR and CDR2 SFDVKD. Trimming cost V 9 bases and J 1 base, with 8 bases left between them.

The source material was PBMCs or T cells enriched from blood (not recorded which). This clonotype was sampled from a man aged 40-50 years who had recovered from COVID-19. This chain connects TRBV24-1 to TRBJ1-1; D gene uncertain. CDR3 amino acids: CATYIKNTEAFF. The CDR3 nucleotides read TGTGCCACCTATATAAAGAACACTGAAGCTTTCTTT.